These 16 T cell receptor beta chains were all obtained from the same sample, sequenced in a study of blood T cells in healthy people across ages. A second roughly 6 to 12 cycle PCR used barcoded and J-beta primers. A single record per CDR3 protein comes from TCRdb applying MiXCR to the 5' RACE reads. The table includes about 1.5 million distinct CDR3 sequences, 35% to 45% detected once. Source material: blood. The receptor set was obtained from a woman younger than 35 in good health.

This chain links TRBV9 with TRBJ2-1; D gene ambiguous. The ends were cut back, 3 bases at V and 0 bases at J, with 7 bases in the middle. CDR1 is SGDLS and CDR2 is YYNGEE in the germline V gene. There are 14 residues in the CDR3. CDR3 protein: CASSAEPSYNEQFF. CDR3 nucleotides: TGTGCCAGCAGCGCGGAACCCTCCTACAATGAGCAGTTCTTC.

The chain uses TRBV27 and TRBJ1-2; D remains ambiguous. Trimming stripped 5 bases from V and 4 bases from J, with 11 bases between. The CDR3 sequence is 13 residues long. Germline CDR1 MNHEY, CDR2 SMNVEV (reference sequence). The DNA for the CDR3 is TGTGCCAGCAGTCCCTTTTACAGCTATGGCTACACCTTC. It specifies CASSPFYSYGYTF.

The DNA of the CDR3 is TGTGCCAGCAGCCAAGATCTCGGTAGCGGATACAATGAGCAGTTCTTC. Translation: CASSQDLGSGYNEQFF. The chain joins TRBV3-1 to TRBJ2-1, with D possibly being TRBD2 (6 bases). There are 16 residues in the CDR3. Germline V lookup: CDR1 LGHDT, CDR2 YNNKEL (reference sequence). Trimming pared 0 bases from V and 4 bases from J, leaving 13 bases between.

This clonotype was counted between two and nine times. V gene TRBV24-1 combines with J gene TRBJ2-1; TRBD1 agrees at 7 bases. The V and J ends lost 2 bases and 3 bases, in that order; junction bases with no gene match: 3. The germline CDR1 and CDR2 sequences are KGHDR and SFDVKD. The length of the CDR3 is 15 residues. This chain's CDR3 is CATSDSRTGYNEQFF. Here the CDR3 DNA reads TGTGCCACCAGTGATTCCAGGACAGGCTACAATGAGCAGTTCTTC.

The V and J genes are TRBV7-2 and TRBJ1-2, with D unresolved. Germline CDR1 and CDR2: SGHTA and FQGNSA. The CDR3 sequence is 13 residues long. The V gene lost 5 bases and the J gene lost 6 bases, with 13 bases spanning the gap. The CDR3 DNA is TGTACCAGCAGCATCGCGTTTGAGGATGGCTACACCTTC. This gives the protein CTSSIAFEDGYTF.

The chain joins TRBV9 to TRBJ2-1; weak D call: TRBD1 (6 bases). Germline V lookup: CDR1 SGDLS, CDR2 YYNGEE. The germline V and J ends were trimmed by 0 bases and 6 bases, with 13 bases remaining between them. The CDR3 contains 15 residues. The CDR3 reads CASSVEGDNTNEQFF. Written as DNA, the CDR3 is TGTGCCAGCAGCGTAGAGGGGGACAACACCAATGAGCAGTTCTTC.

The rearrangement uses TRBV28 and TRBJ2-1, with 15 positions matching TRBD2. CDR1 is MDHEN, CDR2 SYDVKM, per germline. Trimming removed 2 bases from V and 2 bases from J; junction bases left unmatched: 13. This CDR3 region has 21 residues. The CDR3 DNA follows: TGTGCCAGCAGTTTACCTTGGACTAGCGGGAGGGGTAGTGTAACCTACAATGAGCAGTTCTTC. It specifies CASSLPWTSGRGSVTYNEQFF.

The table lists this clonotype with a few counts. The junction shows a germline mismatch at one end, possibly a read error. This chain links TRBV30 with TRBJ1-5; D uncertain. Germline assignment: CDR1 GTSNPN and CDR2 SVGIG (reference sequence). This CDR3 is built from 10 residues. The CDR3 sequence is CAWKNQPQHF. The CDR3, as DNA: TGTGCCTGGAAGAATCAACCCCAGCATTTT.

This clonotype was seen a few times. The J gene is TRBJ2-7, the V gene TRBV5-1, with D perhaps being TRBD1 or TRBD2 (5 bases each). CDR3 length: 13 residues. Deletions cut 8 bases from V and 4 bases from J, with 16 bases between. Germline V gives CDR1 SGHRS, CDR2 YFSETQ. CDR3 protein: CASSSGTEYEQYF. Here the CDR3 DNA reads TGCGCCAGTTCTTCCGGGACGGAATACGAGCAGTACTTC.

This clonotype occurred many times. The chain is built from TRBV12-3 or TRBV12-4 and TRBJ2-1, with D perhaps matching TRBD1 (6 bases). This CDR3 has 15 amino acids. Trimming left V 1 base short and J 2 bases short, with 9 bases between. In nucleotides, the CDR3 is TGTGCCAGCAGTTTAGGGGACACAGCCTACAATGAGCAGTTCTTC. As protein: CASSLGDTAYNEQFF.

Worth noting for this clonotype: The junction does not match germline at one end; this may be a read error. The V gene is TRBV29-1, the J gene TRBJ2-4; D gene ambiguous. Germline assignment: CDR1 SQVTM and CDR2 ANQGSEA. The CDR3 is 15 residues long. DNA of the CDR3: TGCAGCGTTGGGGATGTGCCTGGCGGCAAAAGCATTCAGTACTTC. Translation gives CSVGDVPGGKSIQYF.

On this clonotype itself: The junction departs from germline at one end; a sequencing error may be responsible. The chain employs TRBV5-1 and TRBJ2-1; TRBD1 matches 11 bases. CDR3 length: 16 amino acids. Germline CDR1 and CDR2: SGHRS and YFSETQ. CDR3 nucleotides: TGCGCTAGCAGCTCCTACCGGGACAGGGGGGAAAATGAGCAGTTCTTC. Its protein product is CASSSYRDRGENEQFF.

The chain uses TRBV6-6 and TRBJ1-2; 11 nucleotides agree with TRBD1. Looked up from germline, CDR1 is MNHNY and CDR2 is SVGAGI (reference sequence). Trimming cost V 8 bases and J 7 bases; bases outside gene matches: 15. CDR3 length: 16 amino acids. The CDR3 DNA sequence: TGTGCCAGCCTGAGGGGACAGGGGGGCCTCCTGGGTGGCTACACCTTC. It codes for CASLRGQGGLLGGYTF.

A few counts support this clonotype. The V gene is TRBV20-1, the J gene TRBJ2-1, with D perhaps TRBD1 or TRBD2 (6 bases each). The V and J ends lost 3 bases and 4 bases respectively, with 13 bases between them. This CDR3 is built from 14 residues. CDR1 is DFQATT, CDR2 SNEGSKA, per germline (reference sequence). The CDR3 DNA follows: TGCAGTGCTAGCCGACTAGGGGGTTACAATGAGCAGTTCTTC. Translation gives CSASRLGGYNEQFF.

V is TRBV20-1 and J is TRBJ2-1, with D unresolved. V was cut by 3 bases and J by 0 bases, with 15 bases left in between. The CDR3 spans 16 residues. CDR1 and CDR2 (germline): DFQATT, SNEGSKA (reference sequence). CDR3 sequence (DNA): TGCAGTGCTAGCGCGTACGGCGGAAGCTCCTACAATGAGCAGTTCTTC. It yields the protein CSASAYGGSSYNEQFF.

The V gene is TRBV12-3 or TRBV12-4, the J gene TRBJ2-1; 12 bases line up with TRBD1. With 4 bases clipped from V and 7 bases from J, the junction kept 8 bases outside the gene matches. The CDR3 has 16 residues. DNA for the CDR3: TGTGCCAGCAGTTCACCGGGACAGGGGGCTTTTAATGAGCAGTTCTTC. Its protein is CASSSPGQGAFNEQFF.